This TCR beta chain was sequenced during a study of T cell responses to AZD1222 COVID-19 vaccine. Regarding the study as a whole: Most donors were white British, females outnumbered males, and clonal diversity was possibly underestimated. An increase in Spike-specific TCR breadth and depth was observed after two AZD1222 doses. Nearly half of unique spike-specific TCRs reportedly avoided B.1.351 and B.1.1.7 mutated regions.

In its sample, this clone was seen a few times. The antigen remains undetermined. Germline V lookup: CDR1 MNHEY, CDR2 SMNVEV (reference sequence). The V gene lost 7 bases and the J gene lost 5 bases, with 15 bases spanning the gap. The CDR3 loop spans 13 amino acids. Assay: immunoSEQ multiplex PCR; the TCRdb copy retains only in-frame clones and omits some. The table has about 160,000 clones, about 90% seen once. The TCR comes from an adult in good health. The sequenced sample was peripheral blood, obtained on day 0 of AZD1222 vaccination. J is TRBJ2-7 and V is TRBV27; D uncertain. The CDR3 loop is CASTGFNSDEQYF. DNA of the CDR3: TGTGCCAGCACTGGGTTTAACTCTGACGAGCAGTACTTC.